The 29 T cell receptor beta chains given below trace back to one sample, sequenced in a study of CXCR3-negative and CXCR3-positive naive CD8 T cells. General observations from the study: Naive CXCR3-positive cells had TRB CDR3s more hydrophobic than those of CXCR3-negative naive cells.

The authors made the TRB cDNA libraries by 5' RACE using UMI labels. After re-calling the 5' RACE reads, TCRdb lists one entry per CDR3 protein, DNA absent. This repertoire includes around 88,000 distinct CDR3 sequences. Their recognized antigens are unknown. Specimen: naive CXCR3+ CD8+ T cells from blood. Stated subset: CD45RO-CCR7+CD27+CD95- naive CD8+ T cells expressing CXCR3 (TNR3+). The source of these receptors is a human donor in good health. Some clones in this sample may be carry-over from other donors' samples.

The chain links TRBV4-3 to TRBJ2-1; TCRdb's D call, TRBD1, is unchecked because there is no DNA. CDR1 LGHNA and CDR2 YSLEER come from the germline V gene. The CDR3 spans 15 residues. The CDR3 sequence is CASSQGDRDEDEQFF.

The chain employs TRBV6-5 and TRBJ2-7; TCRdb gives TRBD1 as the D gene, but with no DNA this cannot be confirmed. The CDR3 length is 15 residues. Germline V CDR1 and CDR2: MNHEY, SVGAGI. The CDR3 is CASSYSMGGTYEQYF.

The CDR3 here is CASSQPRVMRNQPQHF. The chain joins TRBV28 to TRBJ1-5; TCRdb's D call of TRBD1 is untestable without DNA. The CDR3 contains 16 residues. CDR1 and CDR2 from the germline V gene are MDHEN and SYDVKM.

The CDR3 loop reads CASSLSPSGSYEQYF. J is TRBJ2-7 and V is TRBV11-2; TCRdb selects TRBD2, and the lack of DNA leaves this call unchecked. Germline V gene data show CDR1 as SGHAT and CDR2 as FQNNGV. The CDR3 length is 15 residues.

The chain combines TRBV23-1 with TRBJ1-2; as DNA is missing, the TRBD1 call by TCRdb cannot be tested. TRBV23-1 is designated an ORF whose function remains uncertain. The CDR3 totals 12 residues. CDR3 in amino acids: CASSTGFYGYTF.

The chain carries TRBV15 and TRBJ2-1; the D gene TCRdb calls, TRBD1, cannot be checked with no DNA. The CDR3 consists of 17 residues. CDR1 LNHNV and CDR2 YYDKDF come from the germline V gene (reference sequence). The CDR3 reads CATSRSPGGATNNEQFF.

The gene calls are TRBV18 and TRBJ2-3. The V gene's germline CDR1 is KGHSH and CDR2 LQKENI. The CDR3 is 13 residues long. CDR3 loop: CASSPPNTDTQYF.

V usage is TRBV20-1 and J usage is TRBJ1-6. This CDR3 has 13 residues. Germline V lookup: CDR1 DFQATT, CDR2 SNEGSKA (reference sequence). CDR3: CSARAEITSPLHF.

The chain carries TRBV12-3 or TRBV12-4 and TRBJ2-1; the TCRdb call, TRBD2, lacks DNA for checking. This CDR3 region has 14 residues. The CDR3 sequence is CASSSGEGYNEQFF.

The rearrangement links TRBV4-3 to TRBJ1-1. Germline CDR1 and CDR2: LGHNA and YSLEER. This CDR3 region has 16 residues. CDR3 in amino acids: CASSQESWREVTEAFF.

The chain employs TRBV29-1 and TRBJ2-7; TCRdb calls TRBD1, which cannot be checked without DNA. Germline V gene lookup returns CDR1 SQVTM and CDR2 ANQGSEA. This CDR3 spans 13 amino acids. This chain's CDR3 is CSVGGQRNYEQYF.

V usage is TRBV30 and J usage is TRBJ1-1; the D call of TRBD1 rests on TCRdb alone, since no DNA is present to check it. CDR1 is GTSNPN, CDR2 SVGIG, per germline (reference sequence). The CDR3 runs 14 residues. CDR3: CAWSPRQEGDEAFF.

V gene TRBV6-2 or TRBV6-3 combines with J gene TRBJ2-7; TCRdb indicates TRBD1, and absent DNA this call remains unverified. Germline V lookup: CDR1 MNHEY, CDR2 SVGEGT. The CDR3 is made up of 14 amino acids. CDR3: CASSSGGDSDEQYF.

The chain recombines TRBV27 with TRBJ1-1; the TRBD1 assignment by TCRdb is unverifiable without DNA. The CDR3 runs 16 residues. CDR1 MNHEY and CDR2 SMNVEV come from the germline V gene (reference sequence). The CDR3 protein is CASSLGPGPPNTEAFF.

The CDR3 sequence is CASSPLPRSAYGYTF. The V gene is TRBV6-2 or TRBV6-3, the J gene TRBJ1-2. The CDR3 sequence is 15 residues long. Germline V gene data show CDR1 as MNHEY and CDR2 as SVGEGT.

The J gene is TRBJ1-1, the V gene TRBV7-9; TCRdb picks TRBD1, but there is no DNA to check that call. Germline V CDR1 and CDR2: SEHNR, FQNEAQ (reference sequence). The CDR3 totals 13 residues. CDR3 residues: CASSLPGGAEAFF.

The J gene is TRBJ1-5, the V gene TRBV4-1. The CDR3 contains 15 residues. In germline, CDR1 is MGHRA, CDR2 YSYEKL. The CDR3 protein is CASASKINSNQPQHF.

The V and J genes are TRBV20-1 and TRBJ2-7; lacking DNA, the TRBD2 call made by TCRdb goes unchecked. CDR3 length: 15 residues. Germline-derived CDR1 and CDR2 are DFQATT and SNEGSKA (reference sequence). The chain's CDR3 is CSALTGLAELSEQYF.

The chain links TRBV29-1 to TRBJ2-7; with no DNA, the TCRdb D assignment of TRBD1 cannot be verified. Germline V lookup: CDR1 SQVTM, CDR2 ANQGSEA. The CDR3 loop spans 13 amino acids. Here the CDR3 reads CSGGQGWNYEQYF.

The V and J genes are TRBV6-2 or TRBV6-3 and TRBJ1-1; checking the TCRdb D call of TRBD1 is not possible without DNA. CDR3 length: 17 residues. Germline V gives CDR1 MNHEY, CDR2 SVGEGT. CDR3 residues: CASSYSRSGRENTEAFF.

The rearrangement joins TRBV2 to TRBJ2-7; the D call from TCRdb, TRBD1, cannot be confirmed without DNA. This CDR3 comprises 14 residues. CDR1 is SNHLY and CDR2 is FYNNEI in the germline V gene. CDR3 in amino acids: CASQGRDSRYEQYF.

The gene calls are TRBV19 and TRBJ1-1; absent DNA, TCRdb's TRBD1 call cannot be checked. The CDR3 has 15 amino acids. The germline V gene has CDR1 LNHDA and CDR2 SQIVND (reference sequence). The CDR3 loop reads CASSIVSGGTTEAFF.

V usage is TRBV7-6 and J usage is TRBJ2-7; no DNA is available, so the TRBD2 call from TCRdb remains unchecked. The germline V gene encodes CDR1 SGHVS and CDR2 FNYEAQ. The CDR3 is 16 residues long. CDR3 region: CASSKTSGGSSYEQYF.

CDR3 sequence reads: CSVETRDDEKLFF. The chain has TRBV29-1 and TRBJ1-4; TCRdb returns TRBD1, unconfirmable since there is no DNA. The CDR3 is made up of 13 amino acids. Germline CDR1 reads SQVTM; CDR2 reads ANQGSEA.

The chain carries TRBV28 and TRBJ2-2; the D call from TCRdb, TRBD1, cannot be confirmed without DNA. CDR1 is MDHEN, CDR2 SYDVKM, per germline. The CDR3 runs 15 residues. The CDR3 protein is CASSFRGARTGELFF.

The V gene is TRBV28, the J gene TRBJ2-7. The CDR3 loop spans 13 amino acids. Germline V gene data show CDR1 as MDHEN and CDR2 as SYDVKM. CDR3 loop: CASSLRGSYEQYF.

CDR3 loop: CASSDAERSQETQYF. This chain links TRBV25-1 with TRBJ2-5. This CDR3 contains 15 residues. Germline V gene lookup returns CDR1 MGHDK and CDR2 SYGVNS.

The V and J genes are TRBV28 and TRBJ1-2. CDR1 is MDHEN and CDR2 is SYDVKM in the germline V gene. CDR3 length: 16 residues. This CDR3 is CASSFFPISRNYGYTF.

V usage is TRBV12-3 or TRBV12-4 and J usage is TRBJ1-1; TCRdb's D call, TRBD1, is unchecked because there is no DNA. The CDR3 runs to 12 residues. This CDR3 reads CASSQRDIGAFF.